This record concerns one T cell receptor (beta chain) sequence. The target of this receptor is not known. Base qualities are missing; no much larger clone stands one base away. V loses 1 base of germline sequence and J loses 8 bases, and the interval between the two ends is 18 bases. The CDR3, cysteine through phenylalanine, is 15 amino acids long. Here the CDR3 DNA is all that survives: 45 bases in frame from base 1. CDR1 and CDR2 were assigned from the germline V gene as SGHRS and YFSETQ. Library creation used 5' RACE. TCRdb records Illumina HiSeq 2500 as the sequencer. The second PCR ran for about 7 to 11 cycles and used a J-beta primer mix along with a sample-barcoded 5' primer. Each TCR beta cDNA molecule received a unique molecular identifier from a template-switch 5' adaptor carrying 12 random nucleotides. Each sample yielded at least 2.5 million CDR3-containing paired-end reads. First-strand cDNA was synthesized from all RNA with the Mint cDNA synthesis kit, primed by a TRBC-specific oligonucleotide. Following uracil-DNA glycosylase treatment, a first 18-cycle PCR with universal primers M1SS and BC2_uni_R was performed on all cDNA. In the source study's methods: Normalization of each sample was performed by random selection of 1 million high-quality reads, each carrying a distinct molecular identifier. Reads sharing molecular identifiers were discarded rather than binned into consensus sequences. CDR3 identification, clonotype clustering and error correction used MiTCR with a Q25 quality threshold and the strictest error-elimination algorithm. A nonparametric unseen species model with Euler transformation was used to estimate a lower bound on total TCR beta diversity. TCRdb reprocessing: public reads trimmed at Q25 with fastp, clones called with MiXCR, in-frame beta chains kept. When rows share a CDR3 protein, they turn into one entry using the most common DNA and genes. The authors' filters were not applied to this entry. Counted in this sample were about 590,000 distinct CDR3 sequences; about 28% of them appeared once. The top ten clones comprise approximately 14% of the sample.

These data come from a study of blood T cells in healthy people across ages (dated by TCRdb to about 2015). Turning to the overall study: In model experiments, template switching captured about one uniquely barcoded TCR beta cDNA molecule for every two T cells. To track age-related changes in TCR beta repertoire diversity, the study relied on deep sequencing normalized with unique cDNA molecular identifiers. Four age groups were formed from the donors: young (average approximately 15 years), middle-aged (just under 40), aged (over 55) and long-lived (around 82). To avoid experimental bias, donors of different ages were spread randomly across the sequencing lanes. For two donors (one aged 18 to 30 and one aged 80 or older), the study analyzed two additional independent replicas of 1 million unique cDNA reads from the same blood draw.

The donors were 40 or so Caucasian individuals from Russia, aged roughly 6 to 100 years, who were systemically healthy. Each donor gave around 9 milliliters of peripheral blood, collected into EDTA-treated Vacutainer tubes. PBMCs were isolated by Ficoll-Paque density-gradient centrifugation, with at least 6 million obtained per sample. Trizol reagent was used to extract total RNA from the PBMCs, yielding at least 6 micrograms per sample. For every donor, an aliquot of PBMCs went through flow cytometry to measure the percentages of naive CD45RAhigh/CD27high T cells. Overall results and qualifications from the work: Compared with the aged group, more naive CD4+ T cells, fewer expanded clones and increased TCR diversity were shown by the long-lived group, suggesting age selection. Observed TCR beta diversity correlated strongly with the percentage of naive T cells measured by flow cytometry. As age increased, observed TCR beta diversity per million T cells dropped in a roughly linear way, and a significant reduction was already evident by age 40. Because donor CMV infection status was unknown, age-related changes in expanded clonotypes were potentially confounded. Bulk unsorted PBMC profiling prevented conclusive comparison of naive and antigen-experienced compartments. Estimates of total diversity based on one million sequenced T cells were considered lower bounds and underestimates.

Sequencing input: blood. This sequence originates from an elderly woman in good health. The sequence joins TRBV5-1 to TRBJ1-2; no D gene can be assigned with confidence. The DNA sequence reads TGCGCCAGCAGCTTGACGGAGGGAGGGAAGGACGGCTACACCTTC. The resulting protein is CASSLTEGGKDGYTF.